These 23 T cell receptor beta chains originate from one sample sequenced in a study of blood T cells in healthy people across ages. It was with a sample-barcoded 5' primer and a J-beta primer mix that a second PCR of about 6 to 12 cycles was run. Using its own MiXCR run on the 5' RACE reads, TCRdb lists one record per CDR3 protein. The sample has around 2 million distinct CDR3 sequences; around 40% are singletons. Specimen: blood. These receptors all come from a human donor in good health.

The table lists this clonotype with a few counts. The V gene is TRBV6-1, the J gene TRBJ1-2, with a possible D match to TRBD1 (5 bases). Trimming stripped 4 bases from V and 8 bases from J, with 14 bases between. The CDR3 length is 13 residues. Germline-derived CDR1 and CDR2 are MNHNS and SASEGT. CDR3 residues: CASSADQGRGYTF. The CDR3 region has the DNA TGTGCCAGCAGTGCAGATCAGGGTCGGGGCTACACCTTC.

V and J are TRBV12-3 or TRBV12-4 and TRBJ2-3; 7 bases line up with TRBD1. V lost 6 bases and J lost 2; bases outside the gene matches: 8. CDR3 length: 15 residues. CDR3 nucleotide sequence: TGTGCCAGCAGCCCGGACAGGAGTTACACAGATACGCAGTATTTT. It encodes CASSPDRSYTDTQYF.

V gene TRBV29-1 combines with J gene TRBJ1-1; maybe TRBD1 (5 bases). Germline CDR1 SQVTM, CDR2 ANQGSEA. V was clipped by 7 bases and J by 1 base, with 13 bases between them. The CDR3 sequence is 13 residues long. Here the CDR3 reads CSASGGENTEAFF. The CDR3 DNA follows: TGCAGCGCGTCGGGGGGGGAGAACACTGAAGCTTTCTTT.

The genes are TRBV2 and TRBJ2-7; a possible D gene is TRBD1 (6 bases). V lost 6 bases and J 5 bases, leaving 17 bases between the germline ends. CDR1 and CDR2 (germline): SNHLY, FYNNEI. The CDR3 consists of 14 residues. In nucleotides, the CDR3 is TGTGCCAGCAGCTACCTGGGGGCCGTTGACGAGCAGTACTTC. Encoded protein: CASSYLGAVDEQYF.

This clonotype was seen just once. The junction departs from germline at one end; a sequencing error may be responsible. V and J are TRBV6-5 and TRBJ1-2; 9 bases match TRBD1. The germline V gene encodes CDR1 MNHEY and CDR2 SVGAGI. This CDR3 contains 16 residues. CDR3 DNA sequence: TGTGCCAGCAGATACTCGGGGACAGGGTCAGGGGCTGGCTACACCTTC. It translates to CASRYSGTGSGAGYTF.

This clonotype has a handful of counts. The chain joins TRBV20-1 to TRBJ1-2; TRBD1 matches 11 bases. The germline CDR1 and CDR2 sequences are DFQATT and SNEGSKA (reference sequence). This CDR3 comprises 14 residues. With 3 bases clipped from V and 7 bases from J, the junction kept 7 bases outside the gene matches. The DNA for the CDR3 is TGCAGTGCTAGGGAAGGACAGGGGGCCTTTGGCTACACCTTC. Translated, it gives CSAREGQGAFGYTF.

CDR3 nucleotide sequence: TGTGCCAGCAGCCTTCGAGGGCGCTACACCTTC. Protein sequence: CASSLRGRYTF. The chain couples TRBV6-2 or TRBV6-3 to TRBJ1-2; no reliable D call. The CDR3 is made up of 11 amino acids. V lost 6 bases, J lost 9 bases, and 11 bases lay in between. The germline V gene encodes CDR1 MNHEY and CDR2 SVGEGT.

Concerning this clonotype itself: The germline gene is not matched at one end of the junction; a read error may be the cause. The CDR3: CACSLTGYPSSYEQYF. Here the CDR3 DNA reads TGTGCCTGCAGTTTAACCGGGTACCCAAGCTCCTACGAGCAGTACTTC. V is TRBV28 and J is TRBJ2-7; D is uncertain. Germline assignment: CDR1 MDHEN and CDR2 SYDVKM. This CDR3 comprises 16 residues.

The rearrangement joins TRBV13 to TRBJ1-1; no clear D gene. V was cut by 6 bases and J by 11 bases, with 16 bases left in between. CDR1 and CDR2 (germline): PRHDT, FYEKMQ (reference sequence). The CDR3 loop spans 12 amino acids. The CDR3 protein is CASSPYTWSAFF. The CDR3 DNA sequence: TGTGCCAGCAGTCCATACACCTGGTCCGCTTTCTTT.

A few counts support this clonotype. The chain joins TRBV29-1 to TRBJ2-7; 7 bases are shared with TRBD2. CDR1 is SQVTM, CDR2 ANQGSEA, per germline. This CDR3 region has 13 residues. The V and J ends lost 4 bases and 5 bases, in that order; junction bases with no gene match: 8. The CDR3 region has the DNA TGCAGCGTTGTATTGAGGGGAGGGAACGAGCAGTACTTC. It translates to CSVVLRGGNEQYF.

V is TRBV12-5 and J is TRBJ1-1, with a possible D match to TRBD1 (5 bases). Per the germline V gene, CDR1 is LGHNT and CDR2 is FRNRAP. The V gene lost 0 bases and the J gene lost 1 base, with 9 bases spanning the gap. The CDR3 is 15 amino acids. The CDR3, as DNA: TGTGCTAGTGGTTTGGTAATCGGGGGGAACACTGAAGCTTTCTTT. Amino acids: CASGLVIGGNTEAFF.

Points on this clonotype: At one of its ends the junction is not consistent with the germline gene, which may arise from a read error. The V gene is TRBV29-1, the J gene TRBJ2-2; D possibly matches TRBD1 or TRBD2 (5 bases each). Germline V CDR1 and CDR2: SQVTM, ANQGSEA. The CDR3 runs to 13 residues. CDR3 in amino acids: CSASSPDTGEQFF. The CDR3 DNA reads as TGCAGCGCTAGCAGTCCGGACACCGGGGAGCAGTTTTTT.

This clonotype was seen repeatedly, ten times or more. CDR3 nucleotides: TGCAGCGTTGGGGACGGACTCTCCTACGAGCAGTACTTC. As protein: CSVGDGLSYEQYF. The genes are TRBV29-1 and TRBJ2-7; possibly TRBD1 or TRBD2 for D (5 bases each). CDR1 and CDR2 (germline): SQVTM, ANQGSEA. V was trimmed by 4 bases and J by 0 bases, leaving 10 bases between them. The CDR3 length is 13 residues.

This rearrangement joins TRBV2 to TRBJ2-3, with 15 bases identical to TRBD2. The CDR3 is made up of 17 amino acids. The germline gives CDR1 SNHLY, CDR2 FYNNEI. The ends lost 4 bases at V and 6 bases at J; junction bases unmatched: 8. The CDR3 loop is CASSGLRTSGGGDTQYF. The CDR3 DNA reads TGTGCCAGCAGTGGCCTCCGGACTAGCGGGGGGGGCGATACGCAGTATTTT.

CDR3 amino acids: CASSYGTGGGDTQYF. The CDR3 DNA sequence: TGTGCCAGCAGCTACGGGACAGGGGGAGGAGATACGCAGTATTTT. The rearrangement links TRBV7-8 to TRBJ2-3, with 11 bases aligning to TRBD1. After removal of 4 bases from V and 5 bases from J, the junction contained 5 bases not matched to a gene. From germline, CDR1 is SGHVS and CDR2 FQNEAQ. The CDR3 spans 15 residues.

The chain links TRBV7-9 to TRBJ1-3; 7 positions agree with TRBD1. Trimming removed 5 bases from V and 4 bases from J; junction bases left unmatched: 5. The CDR3 sequence is 14 residues long. Per the germline V gene, CDR1 is SEHNR and CDR2 is FQNEAQ (reference sequence). The CDR3: CASSAGTDGNTIYF. DNA of the CDR3: TGTGCCAGCAGCGCCGGGACAGACGGAAACACCATATATTTT.

The V call is TRBV28, the J call TRBJ2-7, with 13 nucleotides matching TRBD2. The ends lost 2 bases at V and 0 bases at J; junction bases unmatched: 4. The germline V gene encodes CDR1 MDHEN and CDR2 SYDVKM. This CDR3 comprises 17 residues. The CDR3 DNA is TGTGCCAGCAGTTTACATACTAGCGGGAGGGCCTCCTACGAGCAGTACTTC. Translating it yields CASSLHTSGRASYEQYF.

This clonotype was counted a few times. V and J are TRBV4-3 and TRBJ2-3; D uncertain. The CDR3 length is 13 residues. CDR1 and CDR2 (germline): LGHNA, YSLEER. V was pared by 1 base and J by 9 bases, with 11 bases between. The chain's CDR3 is CASSQGTVSTQYF. As DNA, the CDR3 is TGCGCCAGCAGCCAAGGAACAGTGAGCACGCAGTATTTT.

The chain recombines TRBV12-3 or TRBV12-4 with TRBJ1-6, with D possibly matching TRBD1 (5 bases). The CDR3 spans 16 residues. V lost 10 bases, J lost 0 bases, and 16 bases lay in between. The CDR3 loop reads CATQLRGGSYNSPLHF. The DNA for the CDR3 is TGTGCCACGCAGTTACGGGGCGGCTCCTATAATTCACCCCTCCACTTT.

Turning to this clonotype: Its ends do not fully match the called genes, so a read error is possible. The chain recombines TRBV24-1 with TRBJ2-1; D is unresolved. This CDR3 contains 15 residues. Germline CDR1 KGHDR, CDR2 SFDVKD. CDR3 in amino acids: CATSDLLADYNGQFF. The DNA of the CDR3 is TGTGCCACCAGTGATTTGCTGGCTGATTACAATGGGCAGTTCTTC.

This clonotype was counted only a few times. The chain combines TRBV4-1 with TRBJ2-7, with no clear D. The length of the CDR3 is 15 residues. Germline V lookup: CDR1 MGHRA, CDR2 YSYEKL. V was trimmed by 1 base and J by 6 bases, leaving 16 bases between them. In DNA form, the CDR3 reads TGCGCCAGCAGCCAAGTTATCGGCAACCAGCGCGAGCAGTACTTC. Protein: CASSQVIGNQREQYF.

This sequence joins TRBV11-2 and TRBJ2-3, with 9 bases aligning to TRBD2. Losses at the gene ends were 4 bases for V and 3 bases for J; bases not matched to a gene: 8. The CDR3 is made up of 16 amino acids. Germline V gene sequence: CDR1 SGHAT, CDR2 FQNNGV. CDR3 residues: CASSSASGVRTDTQYF. In nucleotides, the CDR3 is TGTGCCAGCAGCTCGGCTAGCGGGGTTAGGACAGATACGCAGTATTTT.

This clonotype was seen a handful of times. The chain combines TRBV7-2 with TRBJ2-1; TRBD1 matches 7 bases. This CDR3 contains 16 residues. The germline V gene encodes CDR1 SGHTA and CDR2 FQGNSA. Losses at the gene ends were 1 base for V and 8 bases for J; bases not matched to a gene: 11. The DNA for the CDR3 is TGTGCCAGCAGCTTAGGAGGGAACAGGGGTAGCGATGAGCAGTTCTTC. This gives the protein CASSLGGNRGSDEQFF.